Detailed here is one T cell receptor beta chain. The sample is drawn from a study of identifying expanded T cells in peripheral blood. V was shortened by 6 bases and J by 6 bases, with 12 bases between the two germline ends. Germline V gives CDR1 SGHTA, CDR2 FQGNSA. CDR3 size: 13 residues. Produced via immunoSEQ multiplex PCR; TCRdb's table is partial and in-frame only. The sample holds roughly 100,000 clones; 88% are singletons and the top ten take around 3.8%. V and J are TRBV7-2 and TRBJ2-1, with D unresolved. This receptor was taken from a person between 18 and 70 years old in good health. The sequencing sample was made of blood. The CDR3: CASSYLPGNEQFF. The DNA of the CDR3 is TGTGCCAGCAGTTACCTCCCAGGCAATGAGCAGTTCTTC.